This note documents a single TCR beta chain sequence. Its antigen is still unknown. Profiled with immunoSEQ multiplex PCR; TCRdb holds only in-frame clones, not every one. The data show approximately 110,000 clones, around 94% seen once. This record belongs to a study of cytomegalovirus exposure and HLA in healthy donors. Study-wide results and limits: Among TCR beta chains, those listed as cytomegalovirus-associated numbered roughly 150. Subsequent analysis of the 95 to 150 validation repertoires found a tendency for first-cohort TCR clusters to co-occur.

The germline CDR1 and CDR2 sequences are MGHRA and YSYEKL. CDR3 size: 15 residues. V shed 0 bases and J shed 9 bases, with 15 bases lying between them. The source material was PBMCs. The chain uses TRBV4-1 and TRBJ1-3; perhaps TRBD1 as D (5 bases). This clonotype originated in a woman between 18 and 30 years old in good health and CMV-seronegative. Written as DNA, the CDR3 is TGCGCCAGCAGCCAAGAGCCGGCAGGGAGGGGCACCATATATTTT. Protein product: CASSQEPAGRGTIYF.